Below, 7 T cell receptor beta chains from the same sample are listed, as sequenced in a study of control samples from healthy donors and cancer patients. The protocol was immunoSEQ multiplex PCR, while the TCRdb copy is restricted to in-frame clones and leaves out a portion. This sample has about 130,000 clones, with more than 85% found just once. The material sequenced was PBMCs. The source of these receptors is a man aged 50 or older with head and neck cancer.

The chain combines TRBV7-7 with TRBJ2-1; D gene unclear. Between the trimmed V and J ends, which lost 2 bases and 4 bases, there was a span of 3 bases. The CDR3 sequence is 12 residues long. Germline V gives CDR1 SSHAT, CDR2 FNYEAQ (reference sequence). DNA of the CDR3: TGTGCCAGCAGCTTAAATTACAATGAGCAGTTCTTC. This translates into CASSLNYNEQFF. The variable domain in full, with the rest retrieved from reference TRBV7-7 and TRBJ2-1, is GAGVSQSPRYKVTKRGQDVTLRCDPISSHATLYWYQQALGQGPEFLTYFNYEAQPDKSGLPSDRFSAERPEGSISTLTIQRTEQRDSAMYRCASSLNYNEQFFGPGTRLTVL.

The chain combines TRBV6-2 or TRBV6-3 with TRBJ2-1; D not certain. The CDR3 length is 12 residues. Germline assignment: CDR1 MNHEY and CDR2 SVGEGT. V was clipped by 4 bases and J by 5 bases, with 6 bases between them. Here the CDR3 reads CASSWWDNEQFF. CDR3 DNA: TGTGCCAGCAGTTGGTGGGACAATGAGCAGTTCTTC.

The chain joins TRBV5-1 to TRBJ2-1; no clear D gene. Per germline, CDR1 SGHRS and CDR2 YFSETQ. The CDR3 is 16 residues long. Trimming removed 0 bases from V and 2 bases from J, with 12 bases in between. CDR3 sequence: CASSLAKTPTYNEQFF. CDR3 nucleotides: TGCGCCAGCAGCTTGGCCAAGACGCCTACCTACAATGAGCAGTTCTTC.

The chain joins TRBV11-3 to TRBJ2-6; D unresolved. Trimming cost V 5 bases and J 4 bases, with 9 bases left between them. This CDR3 spans 14 amino acids. Germline CDR1 reads SGHNT; CDR2 reads YENEEA. CDR3 sequence reads: CASSLSRGANVLTF. The CDR3 bases are TGTGCCAGCAGCCTCTCAAGGGGGGCCAACGTCCTGACTTTC.

The rearrangement uses TRBV5-4 and TRBJ2-1; D call uncertain. The CDR3 has 14 residues. The V end was cut by 1 base, the J end by 4 bases, with 9 bases between. Germline CDR1 and CDR2: SGHNT and YYREEE (reference sequence). CDR3 loop: CASSLHQKYNEQFF. Here the CDR3 DNA reads TGTGCCAGCAGCTTGCACCAGAAATACAATGAGCAGTTCTTC.

The chain couples TRBV4-2 to TRBJ2-7; D not resolved. There are 12 residues in the CDR3. CDR1 is LGHNA and CDR2 is YNFKEQ in the germline V gene. Trimming stripped 5 bases from V and 2 bases from J, with 7 bases between. In DNA, the CDR3 is TGTGCCAGCAGCGCTGCAACCTACGAGCAGTACTTC. This codes for CASSAATYEQYF.

The V call is TRBV4-3, the J call TRBJ2-2, with 7 bases matching TRBD1. This CDR3 has 15 amino acids. V trimming: 4 bases; J trimming: 1 base; junction bases outside the gene matches: 3. From germline, CDR1 is LGHNA and CDR2 YSLEER. DNA for the CDR3: TGCGCCAGCAGCCCGCGGACAGGGAACACCGGGGAGCTGTTTTTT. Translating it yields CASSPRTGNTGELFF.